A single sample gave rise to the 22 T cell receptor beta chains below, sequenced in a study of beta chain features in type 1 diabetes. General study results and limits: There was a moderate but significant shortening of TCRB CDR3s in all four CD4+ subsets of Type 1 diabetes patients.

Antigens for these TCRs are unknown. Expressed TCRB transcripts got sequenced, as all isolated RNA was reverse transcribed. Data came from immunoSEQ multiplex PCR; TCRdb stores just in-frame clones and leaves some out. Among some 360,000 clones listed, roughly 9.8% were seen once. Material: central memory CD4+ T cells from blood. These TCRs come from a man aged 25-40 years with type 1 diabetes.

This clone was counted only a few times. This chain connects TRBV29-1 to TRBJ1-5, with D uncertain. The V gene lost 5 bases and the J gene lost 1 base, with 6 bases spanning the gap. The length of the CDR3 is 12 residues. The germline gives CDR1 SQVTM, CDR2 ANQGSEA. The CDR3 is CSVRGSNQPQHF. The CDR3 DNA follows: TGCAGCGTTCGGGGAAGCAATCAGCCCCAGCATTTT.

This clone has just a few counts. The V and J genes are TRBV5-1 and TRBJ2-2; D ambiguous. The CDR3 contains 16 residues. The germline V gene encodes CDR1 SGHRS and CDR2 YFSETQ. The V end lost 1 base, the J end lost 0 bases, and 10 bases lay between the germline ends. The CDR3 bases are TGCGCCAGCAGCTTGTCACGGAGATCGAACACCGGGGAGCTGTTTTTT. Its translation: CASSLSRRSNTGELFF.

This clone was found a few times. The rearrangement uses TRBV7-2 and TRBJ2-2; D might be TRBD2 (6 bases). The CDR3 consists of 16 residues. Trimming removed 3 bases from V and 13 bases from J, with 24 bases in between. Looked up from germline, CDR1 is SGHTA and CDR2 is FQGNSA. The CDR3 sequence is CASSFARNSGRFRLFF. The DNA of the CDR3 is TGTGCCAGCAGCTTCGCCAGGAATAGCGGCAGGTTTCGGCTGTTTTTT.

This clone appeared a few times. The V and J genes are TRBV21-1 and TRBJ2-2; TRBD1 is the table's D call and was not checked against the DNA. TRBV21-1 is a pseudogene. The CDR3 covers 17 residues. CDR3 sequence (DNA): TGTGCCAGCAGCAAAGCGCACAGGGGCGTGGGCACCGGGGAGCTGTTTTTT. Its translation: CASSKAHRGVGTGELFF.

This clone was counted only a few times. For the CDR3, the DNA is TGTGCCAGCAGCCGCGGACAGGCGCGTGGCTACACCTTC. Encoded protein: CASSRGQARGYTF. The chain has TRBV7-2 and TRBJ1-2; the match to TRBD1 covers 7 bases. The V gene's germline CDR1 is SGHTA and CDR2 FQGNSA. With 5 bases clipped from V and 7 bases from J, the junction kept 7 bases outside the gene matches. This CDR3 has 13 residues.

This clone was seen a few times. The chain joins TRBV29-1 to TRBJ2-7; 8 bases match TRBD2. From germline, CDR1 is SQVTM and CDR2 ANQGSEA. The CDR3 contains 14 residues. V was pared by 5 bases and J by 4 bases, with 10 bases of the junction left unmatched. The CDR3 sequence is CSVRGTSSLYEQYF. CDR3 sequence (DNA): TGCAGCGTTCGGGGGACTAGTAGTTTGTACGAGCAGTACTTC.

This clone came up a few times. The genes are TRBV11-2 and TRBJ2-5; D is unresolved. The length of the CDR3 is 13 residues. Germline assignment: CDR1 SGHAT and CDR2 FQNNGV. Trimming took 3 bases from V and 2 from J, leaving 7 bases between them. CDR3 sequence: CASSFGGQETQYF. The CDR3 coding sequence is TGTGCCAGCAGCTTCGGCGGACAAGAGACCCAGTACTTC.

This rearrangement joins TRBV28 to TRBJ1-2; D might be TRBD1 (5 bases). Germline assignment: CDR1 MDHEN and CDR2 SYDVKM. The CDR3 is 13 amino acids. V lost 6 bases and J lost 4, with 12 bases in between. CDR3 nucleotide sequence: TGTGCCAGCAGCCCTATGGGGGGCTATGGCTACACCTTC. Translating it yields CASSPMGGYGYTF.

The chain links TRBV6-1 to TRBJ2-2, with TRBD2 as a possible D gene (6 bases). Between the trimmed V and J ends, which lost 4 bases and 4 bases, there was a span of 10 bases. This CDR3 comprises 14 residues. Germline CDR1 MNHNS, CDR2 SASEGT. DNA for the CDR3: TGTGCCAGCAGTGTTGAGGAGGGCACCGGGGAGCTGTTTTTT. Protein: CASSVEEGTGELFF.

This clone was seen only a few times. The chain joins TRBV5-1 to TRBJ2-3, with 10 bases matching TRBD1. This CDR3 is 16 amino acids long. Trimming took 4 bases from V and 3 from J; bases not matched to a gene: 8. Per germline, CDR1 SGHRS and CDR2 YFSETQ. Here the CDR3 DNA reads TGCGCCAGCAGCCCCGTGGGACAGGGGAGGACAGATACGCAGTATTTT. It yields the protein CASSPVGQGRTDTQYF.

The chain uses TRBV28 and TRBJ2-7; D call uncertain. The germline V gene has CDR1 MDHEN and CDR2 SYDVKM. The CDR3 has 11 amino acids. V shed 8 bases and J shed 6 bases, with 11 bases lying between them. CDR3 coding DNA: TGTGCCAGCCGTCACTTCGGCGAGCAGTACTTC. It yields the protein CASRHFGEQYF. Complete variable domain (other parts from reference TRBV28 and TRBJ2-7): DVKVTQSSRYLVKRTGEKVFLECVQDMDHENMFWYRQDPGLGLRLIYFSYDVKMKEKGDIPEGYSVSREKKERFSLILESASTNQTSMYLCASRHFGEQYFGPGTRLTVT.

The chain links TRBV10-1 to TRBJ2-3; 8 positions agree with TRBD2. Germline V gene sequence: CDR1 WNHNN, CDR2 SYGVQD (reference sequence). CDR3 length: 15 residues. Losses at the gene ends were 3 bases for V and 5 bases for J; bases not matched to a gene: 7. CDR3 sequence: CASSDPGLGRDTQYF. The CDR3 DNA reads TGCGCCAGCAGTGATCCGGGACTAGGGAGAGATACGCAGTATTTT.

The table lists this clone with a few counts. CDR3 residues: CASSAPGQGTGELFF. In DNA, the CDR3 is TGCGCCAGCAGCGCACCGGGACAGGGAACCGGGGAGCTGTTTTTT. The genes are TRBV5-1 and TRBJ2-2, with 9 bases that match TRBD1. The V gene's germline CDR1 is SGHRS and CDR2 YFSETQ. The CDR3 consists of 15 residues. Germline trimming cut 4 bases from V and 5 bases from J; bases unmatched to any gene: 6. The variable domain in full, completed from reference TRBV5-1 and TRBJ2-2, reads KAGVTQTPRYLIKTRGQQVTLSCSPISGHRSVSWYQQTPGQGLQFLFEYFSETQRNKGNFPGRFSGRQFSNSRSEMNVSTLELGDSALYLCASSAPGQGTGELFFGEGSRLTVL.

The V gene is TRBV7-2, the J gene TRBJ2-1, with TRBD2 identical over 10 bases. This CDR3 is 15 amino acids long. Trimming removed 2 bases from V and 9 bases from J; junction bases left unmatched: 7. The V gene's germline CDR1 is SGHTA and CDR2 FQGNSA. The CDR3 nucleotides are TGTGCCAGCAGCTTAACGAGCGGGAGGGGTGTTGAGCAGTTCTTC. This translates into CASSLTSGRGVEQFF.

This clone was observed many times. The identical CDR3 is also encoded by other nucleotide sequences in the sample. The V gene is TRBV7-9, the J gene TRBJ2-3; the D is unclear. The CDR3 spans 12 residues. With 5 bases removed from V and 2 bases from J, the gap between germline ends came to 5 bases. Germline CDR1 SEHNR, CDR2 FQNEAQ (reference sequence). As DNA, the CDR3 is TGTGCCAGCAGCCCCTACACAGATACGCAGTATTTT. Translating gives CASSPYTDTQYF.

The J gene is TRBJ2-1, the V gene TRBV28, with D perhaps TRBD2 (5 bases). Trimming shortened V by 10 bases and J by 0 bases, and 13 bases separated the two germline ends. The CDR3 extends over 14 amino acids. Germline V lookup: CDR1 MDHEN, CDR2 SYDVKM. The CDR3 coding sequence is TGTGCCACGGGCGACGGAGGCTCCTACAATGAGCAGTTCTTC. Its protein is CATGDGGSYNEQFF.

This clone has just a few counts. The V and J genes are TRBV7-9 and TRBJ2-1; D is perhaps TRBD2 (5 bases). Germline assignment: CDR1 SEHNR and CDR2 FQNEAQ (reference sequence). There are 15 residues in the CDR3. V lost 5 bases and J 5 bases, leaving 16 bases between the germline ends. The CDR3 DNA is TGTGCCAGCAGCCCTAGAGGGAACCGCGACAATGAGCAGTTCTTC. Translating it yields CASSPRGNRDNEQFF.

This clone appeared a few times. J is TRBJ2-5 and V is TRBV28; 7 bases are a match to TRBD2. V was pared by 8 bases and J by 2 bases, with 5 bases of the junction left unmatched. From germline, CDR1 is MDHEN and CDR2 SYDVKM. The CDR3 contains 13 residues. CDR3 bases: TGTGCCAGCCTTACTAGCGTTCAAGAGACCCAGTACTTC. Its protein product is CASLTSVQETQYF.

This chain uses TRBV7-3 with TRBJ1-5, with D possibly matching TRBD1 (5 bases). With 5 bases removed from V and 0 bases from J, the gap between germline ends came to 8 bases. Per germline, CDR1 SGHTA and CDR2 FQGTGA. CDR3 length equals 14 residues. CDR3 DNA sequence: TGTGCCAGCAGCCCCCAGGGTAGCAATCAGCCCCAGCATTTT. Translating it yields CASSPQGSNQPQHF.

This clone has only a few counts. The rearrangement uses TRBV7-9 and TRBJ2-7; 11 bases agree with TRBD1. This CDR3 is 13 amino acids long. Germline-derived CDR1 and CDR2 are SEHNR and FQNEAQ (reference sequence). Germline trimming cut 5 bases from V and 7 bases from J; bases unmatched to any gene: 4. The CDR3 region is CASSGQGAEEQYF. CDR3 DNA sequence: TGTGCCAGCAGCGGACAGGGGGCTGAAGAGCAGTACTTC.

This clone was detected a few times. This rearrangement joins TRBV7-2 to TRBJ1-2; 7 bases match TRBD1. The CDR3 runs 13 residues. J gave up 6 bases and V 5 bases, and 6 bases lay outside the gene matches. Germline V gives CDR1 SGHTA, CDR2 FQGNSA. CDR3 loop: CASSPDRVNGYTF. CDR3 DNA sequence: TGTGCCAGCAGCCCCGACAGGGTTAATGGCTACACCTTC.

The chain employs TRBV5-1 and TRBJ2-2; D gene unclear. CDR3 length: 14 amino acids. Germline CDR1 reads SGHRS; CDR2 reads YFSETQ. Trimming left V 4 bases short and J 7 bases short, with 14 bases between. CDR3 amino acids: CASSATLDDGELFF. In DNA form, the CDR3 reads TGCGCCAGCAGCGCTACCCTAGATGACGGGGAGCTGTTTTTT.